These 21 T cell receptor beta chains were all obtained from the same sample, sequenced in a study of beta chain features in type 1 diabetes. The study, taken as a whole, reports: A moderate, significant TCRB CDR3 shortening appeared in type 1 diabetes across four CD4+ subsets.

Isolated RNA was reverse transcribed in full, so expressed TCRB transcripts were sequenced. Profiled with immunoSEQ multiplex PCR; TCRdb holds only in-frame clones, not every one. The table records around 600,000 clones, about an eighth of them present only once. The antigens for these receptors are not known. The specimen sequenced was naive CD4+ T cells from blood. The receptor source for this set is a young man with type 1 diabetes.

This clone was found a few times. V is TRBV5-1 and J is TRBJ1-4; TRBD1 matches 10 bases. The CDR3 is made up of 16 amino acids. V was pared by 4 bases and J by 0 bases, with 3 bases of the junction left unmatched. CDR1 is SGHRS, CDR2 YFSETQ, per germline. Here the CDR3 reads CASSMGQGTTNEKLFF. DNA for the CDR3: TGCGCCAGCAGCATGGGACAGGGGACAACTAATGAAAAACTGTTTTTT.

CDR3 protein: CASSPHRGTGLIYGYTF. The CDR3 DNA reads TGCGCCAGCAGCCCCCACCGGGGGACAGGGTTAATTTATGGCTACACCTTC. The chain carries TRBV4-3 and TRBJ1-2; 9 bases match TRBD1. V shed 4 bases and J 5 bases; nucleotides not matched to a gene: 14. This CDR3 is built from 17 residues. The germline gives CDR1 LGHNA, CDR2 YSLEER.

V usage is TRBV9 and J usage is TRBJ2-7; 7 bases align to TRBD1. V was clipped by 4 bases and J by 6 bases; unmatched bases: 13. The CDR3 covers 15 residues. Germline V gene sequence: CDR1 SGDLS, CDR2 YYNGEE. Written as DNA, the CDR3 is TGTGCCAGCAGCTTACTTCCCGACAGGGCCCGCGAGCAGTACTTC. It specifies CASSLLPDRAREQYF.

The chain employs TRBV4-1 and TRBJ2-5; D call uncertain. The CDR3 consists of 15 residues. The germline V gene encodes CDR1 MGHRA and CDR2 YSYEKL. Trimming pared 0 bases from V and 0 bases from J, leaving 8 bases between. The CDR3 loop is CASSQDDRNQETQYF. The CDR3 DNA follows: TGCGCCAGCAGCCAAGATGACCGAAACCAAGAGACCCAGTACTTC.

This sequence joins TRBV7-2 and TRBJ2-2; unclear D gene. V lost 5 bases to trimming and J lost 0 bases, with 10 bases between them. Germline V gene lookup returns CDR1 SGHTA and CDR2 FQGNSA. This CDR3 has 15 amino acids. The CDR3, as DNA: TGTGCCAGCAGCCCCGGACCGTCGAACACCGGGGAGCTGTTTTTT. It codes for CASSPGPSNTGELFF.

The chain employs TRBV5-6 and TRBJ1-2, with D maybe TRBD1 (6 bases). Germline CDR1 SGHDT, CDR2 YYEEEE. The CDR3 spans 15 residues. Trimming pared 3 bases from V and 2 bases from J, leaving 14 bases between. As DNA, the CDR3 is TGTGCCAGCAGCTCGCTCAGGGGAAGAAACTATGGCTACACCTTC. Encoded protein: CASSSLRGRNYGYTF.

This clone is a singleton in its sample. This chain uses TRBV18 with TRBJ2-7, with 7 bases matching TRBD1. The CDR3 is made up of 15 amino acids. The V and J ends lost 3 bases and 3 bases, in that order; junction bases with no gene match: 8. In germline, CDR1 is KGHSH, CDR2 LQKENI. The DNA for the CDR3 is TGTGCCAGCTCACCGCCGGGACAGCCAGTCTACGAGCAGTACTTC. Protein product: CASSPPGQPVYEQYF.

This chain's CDR3 is CASSRGHLAKNIQYF. CDR3 DNA sequence: TGTGCCAGCAGTAGGGGACATCTAGCCAAAAACATTCAGTACTTC. This sequence joins TRBV2 and TRBJ2-4; perhaps TRBD1 as D (6 bases). CDR1 is SNHLY and CDR2 is FYNNEI in the germline V gene. The CDR3 extends over 15 amino acids. Trimming shortened V by 5 bases and J by 0 bases, and 11 bases separated the two germline ends.

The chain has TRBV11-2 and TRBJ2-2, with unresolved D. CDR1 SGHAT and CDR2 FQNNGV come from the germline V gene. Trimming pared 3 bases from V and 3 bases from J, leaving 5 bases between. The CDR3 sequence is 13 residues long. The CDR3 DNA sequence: TGTGCCAGCAGCTTTAGATACACCGGGGAGCTGTTTTTT. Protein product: CASSFRYTGELFF.

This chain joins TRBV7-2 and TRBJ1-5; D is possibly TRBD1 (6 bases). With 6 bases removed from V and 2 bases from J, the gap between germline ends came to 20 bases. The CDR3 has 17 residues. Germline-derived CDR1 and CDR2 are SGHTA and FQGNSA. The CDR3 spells CASSPGTRRGGNQPQHF. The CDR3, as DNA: TGTGCCAGCAGTCCCGGGACACGACGTGGGGGCAATCAGCCCCAGCATTTT.

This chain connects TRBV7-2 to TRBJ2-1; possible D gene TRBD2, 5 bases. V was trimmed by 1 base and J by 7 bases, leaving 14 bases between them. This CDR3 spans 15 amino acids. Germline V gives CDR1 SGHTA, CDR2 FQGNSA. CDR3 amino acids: CASSLDGERGNEQFF. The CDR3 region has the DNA TGTGCCAGCAGCTTAGACGGAGAGCGAGGGAATGAGCAGTTCTTC.

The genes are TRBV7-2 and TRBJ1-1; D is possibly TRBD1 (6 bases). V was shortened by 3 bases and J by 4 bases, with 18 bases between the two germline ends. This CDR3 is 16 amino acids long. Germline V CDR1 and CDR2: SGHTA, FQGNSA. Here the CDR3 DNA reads TGTGCCAGCAGCTTTTCTGGTTCGGGGGCGCGCACTGAAGCTTTCTTT. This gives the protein CASSFSGSGARTEAFF.

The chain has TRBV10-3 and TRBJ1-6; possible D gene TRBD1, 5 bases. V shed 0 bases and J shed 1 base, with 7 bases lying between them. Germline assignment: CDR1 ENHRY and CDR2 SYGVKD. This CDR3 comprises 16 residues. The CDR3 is CAISESGGSYNSPLHF. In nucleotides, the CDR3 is TGTGCCATCAGTGAGTCTGGGGGTTCCTATAATTCACCCCTCCACTTT.

CDR3 DNA: TGTGCCAGCAGTCTCACAGGGTCCCCGGGCACTGAAGCTTTCTTT. This sequence encodes CASSLTGSPGTEAFF. This chain joins TRBV6-5 and TRBJ1-1; TRBD1 might be the D (6 bases). This CDR3 has 15 amino acids. V was cut by 5 bases and J by 4 bases, with 17 bases left in between. Looked up from germline, CDR1 is MNHEY and CDR2 is SVGAGI.

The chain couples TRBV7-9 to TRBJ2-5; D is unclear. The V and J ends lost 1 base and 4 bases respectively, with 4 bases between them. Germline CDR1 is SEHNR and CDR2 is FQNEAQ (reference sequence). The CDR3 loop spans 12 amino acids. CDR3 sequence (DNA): TGTGCCAGCAGCTTAGATCTAGAGACCCAGTACTTC. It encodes CASSLDLETQYF.

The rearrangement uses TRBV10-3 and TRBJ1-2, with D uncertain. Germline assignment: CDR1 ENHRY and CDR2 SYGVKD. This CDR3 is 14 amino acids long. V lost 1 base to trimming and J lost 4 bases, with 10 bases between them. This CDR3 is CAISEYHGAYGYTF. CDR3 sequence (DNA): TGTGCCATCAGTGAGTATCACGGAGCCTATGGCTACACCTTC.

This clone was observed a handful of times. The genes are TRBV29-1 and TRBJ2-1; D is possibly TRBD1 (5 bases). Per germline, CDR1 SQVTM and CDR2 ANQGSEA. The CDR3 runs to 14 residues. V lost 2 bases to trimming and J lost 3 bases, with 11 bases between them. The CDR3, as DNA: TGCAGCGTTGAAAGGGGCGTAAGCTACAATGAGCAGTTCTTC. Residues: CSVERGVSYNEQFF.

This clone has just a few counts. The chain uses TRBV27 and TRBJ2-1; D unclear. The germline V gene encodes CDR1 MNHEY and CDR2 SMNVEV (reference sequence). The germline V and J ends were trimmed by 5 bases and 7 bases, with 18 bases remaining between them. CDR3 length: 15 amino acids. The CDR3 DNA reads TGTGCCAGCAGTCTTAGATCGGGTTGGGGAAATGAGCAGTTCTTC. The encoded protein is CASSLRSGWGNEQFF.

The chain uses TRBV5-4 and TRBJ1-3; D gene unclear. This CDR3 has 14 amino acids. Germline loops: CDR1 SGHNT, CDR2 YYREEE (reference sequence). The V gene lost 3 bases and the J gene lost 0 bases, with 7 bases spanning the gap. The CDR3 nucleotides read TGTGCCAGCAGCTCACAGAGCTCTGGAAACACCATATATTTT. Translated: CASSSQSSGNTIYF.

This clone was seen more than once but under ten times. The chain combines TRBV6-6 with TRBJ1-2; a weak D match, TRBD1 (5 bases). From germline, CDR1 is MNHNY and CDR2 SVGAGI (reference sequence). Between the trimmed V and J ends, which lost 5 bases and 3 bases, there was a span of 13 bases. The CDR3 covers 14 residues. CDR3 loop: CASSLMTEDYGYTF. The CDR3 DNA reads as TGTGCCAGCAGTCTGATGACAGAAGACTATGGCTACACCTTC.

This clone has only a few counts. CDR3 sequence: CASSPGTRGDTQYF. CDR3 DNA: TGTGCCAGCAGCCCGGGGACTCGAGGGGATACGCAGTATTTT. V usage is TRBV7-2 and J usage is TRBJ2-3; weak D call: TRBD2 (6 bases). V lost 5 bases to trimming and J lost 6 bases, with 15 bases between them. There are 14 residues in the CDR3. CDR1 is SGHTA and CDR2 is FQGNSA in the germline V gene.